What follows describes a single T cell receptor (beta chain). Using immunoSEQ multiplex PCR, the repertoire was profiled, and TCRdb retains in-frame clones only, with some absent. The repertoire includes some 640,000 clones, around 87% of them detected once, and just under 0.0095% sits in the top ten. These data belong to a study of shared T cell receptors in the human thymus. In germline, CDR1 is SEHNR, CDR2 FQNEAQ (reference sequence). The CDR3 consists of 14 residues. Trimming took 5 bases from V and 5 from J, leaving 15 bases between them. The same specimen was also included in a second study, on human thymus T cells. That work contributes: Donors consisted of healthy Finnish infants (having corrective surgery for congenital heart defects). Thymus was obtained from resections taken during corrective heart surgery. What appeared biased in thymic and blood repertoires was the usage of V and J genes.

This TCR was recovered from a boy younger than two with a congenital heart defect. What was sequenced was thymocytes. This chain links TRBV7-9 with TRBJ1-1; D ambiguous. CDR3 nucleotide sequence: TGTGCCAGCAGCCCTTCGGTAGGCGGGACTGAAGCTTTCTTT. This encodes CASSPSVGGTEAFF. The whole variable domain, remainder taken from reference TRBV7-9 and TRBJ1-1, is DTGVSQNPRHKITKRGQNVTFRCDPISEHNRLYWYRQTLGQGPEFLTYFQNEAQLEKSRLLSDRFSAERPKGSFSTLEIQRTEQGDSAMYLCASSPSVGGTEAFFGQGTRLTVV.